This TCR beta chain was recorded in a study of blood T cells in healthy people across ages. Overall study findings and caveats: Measured against age, TCR beta diversity per million T cells decreased in a roughly linear manner.

Approximately 9.7 milliliters was the volume of peripheral blood drawn from each donor. They isolated at least 6 million PBMCs from each sample. The CDR3 runs 16 residues. Trimming took 4 bases from V and 0 from J, leaving 16 bases between them. Germline V lookup: CDR1 GTSNPN, CDR2 SVGIG (reference sequence). PCR was performed a second time for roughly 7 to 11 cycles using a sample-barcoded 5' primer and a J-beta primer mix. TCRdb re-called the 5' RACE reads with MiXCR, one entry per CDR3 protein. The sample has roughly 1,700,000 distinct CDR3 sequences; 28% are singletons. Worth noting for this clonotype: The antigen is undetermined.

The genes are TRBV30 and TRBJ2-4, with D tentatively TRBD2 (6 bases). The TCR comes from a woman in her 30s in good health. Material for sequencing was blood. Here the CDR3 DNA reads TGTGCCTGGACGGGCCGGCTAGCGCTAGCCAAAAACATTCAGTACTTC. Translated: CAWTGRLALAKNIQYF.